Following are 21 T cell receptor beta chains from one sample sequenced in a study of CD8 T cells in Susac syndrome. RNA totalling roughly 0.45 to 1 ug underwent reverse transcription with random hexamers. MiXCR, run by TCRdb on the immunoSEQ multiplex PCR reads, gives a single entry per CDR3 protein. This sample has just over 150,000 distinct CDR3 sequences; 90% to 95% occur once, and the top ten carry 0.15% to 0.2%. Input material: CD4+ T cells from PBMCs. The source is a human donor with Susac syndrome.

The CDR3 DNA follows: TGTGCCAGCAGTGAGGGAGAGGGAATGTGGAGCACAGATACGCAGTATTTT. It specifies CASSEGEGMWSTDTQYF. The chain links TRBV6-4 to TRBJ2-3; D is perhaps TRBD2 (5 bases). The CDR3 length is 17 residues. V lost 3 bases and J lost 0, with 16 bases in between. Germline V CDR1 and CDR2: MRHNA, SNTAGT.

In DNA, the CDR3 is TGCGCCAGCAGCCCACAGGGGGCGAGTGAAGGCGAGCAGTACTTC. It codes for CASSPQGASEGEQYF. This chain uses TRBV5-1 with TRBJ2-7; 9 bases fit TRBD1. CDR1 SGHRS and CDR2 YFSETQ come from the germline V gene. The CDR3 loop spans 15 amino acids. Trimming took 4 bases from V and 6 from J; bases not matched to a gene: 11.

This sequence joins TRBV4-2 and TRBJ2-5, with D hard to call. In germline, CDR1 is LGHNA, CDR2 YNFKEQ. The CDR3 has 13 amino acids. The V and J ends lost 2 bases and 3 bases respectively, with 7 bases between them. The CDR3 protein is CASSQWAEETQYF. DNA for the CDR3: TGTGCCAGCAGCCAATGGGCTGAAGAGACCCAGTACTTC.

V gene TRBV20-1 combines with J gene TRBJ2-7, with 9 positions matching TRBD1. Germline V gene data show CDR1 as DFQATT and CDR2 as SNEGSKA (reference sequence). The CDR3 loop spans 15 amino acids. The junction had 8 bases not matched to a gene; V was cut back by 0 bases and J by 5 bases. As DNA, the CDR3 is TGCAGTGCTAGAGATGCCGGGACAGGGTTGGACGAGCAGTACTTC. Translation: CSARDAGTGLDEQYF.

J is TRBJ1-1 and V is TRBV29-1; 9 positions agree with TRBD1. Germline V gives CDR1 SQVTM, CDR2 ANQGSEA. V gave up 4 bases and J gave up 6 bases; unmatched junction bases: 6. This CDR3 spans 13 amino acids. The CDR3 is CSVGKQGAAEAFF. CDR3 nucleotide sequence: TGCAGCGTTGGAAAACAGGGGGCCGCTGAAGCTTTCTTT.

This clonotype is a singleton in its sample. This sequence joins TRBV3-1 and TRBJ1-1, with no clear D. The CDR3 has 12 residues. The V gene's germline CDR1 is LGHDT and CDR2 YNNKEL (reference sequence). The V end was cut by 0 bases, the J end by 10 bases, with 9 bases between. The CDR3 nucleotides read TGTGCCAGCAGCCAAGATAACGGGTCAGCTTTCTTT. Amino acid sequence: CASSQDNGSAFF.

The V call is TRBV20-1, the J call TRBJ1-1; 8 bases fit TRBD1. V was clipped by 2 bases and J by 7 bases; unmatched bases: 6. The CDR3 has 13 residues. CDR1 is DFQATT, CDR2 SNEGSKA, per germline (reference sequence). The CDR3 spells CSARQGAVFEAFF. The CDR3 DNA follows: TGCAGTGCTAGACAGGGGGCGGTTTTTGAAGCTTTCTTT.

This chain uses TRBV20-1 with TRBJ2-5, with TRBD1 matching 8 bases. This CDR3 region has 13 residues. V was pared by 3 bases and J by 1 base, with 1 base of the junction left unmatched. Germline CDR1 reads DFQATT; CDR2 reads SNEGSKA (reference sequence). This chain's CDR3 is CSARGQAQETQYF. CDR3 DNA sequence: TGCAGTGCTAGGGGACAGGCCCAAGAGACCCAGTACTTC.

The chain combines TRBV4-1 with TRBJ1-1; the match to TRBD1 covers 8 bases. This CDR3 has 13 residues. Germline V CDR1 and CDR2: MGHRA, YSYEKL. V was pared by 4 bases and J by 5 bases, with 3 bases of the junction left unmatched. CDR3 in amino acids: CASSLRGQTEAFF. In DNA form, the CDR3 reads TGCGCCAGCAGCCTCAGGGGGCAGACTGAAGCTTTCTTT.

This chain joins TRBV29-1 and TRBJ2-5; unclear D gene. The CDR3 has 9 residues. CDR1 is SQVTM, CDR2 ANQGSEA, per germline. Between the trimmed V and J ends, which lost 4 bases and 5 bases, there was a span of 2 bases. The DNA for the CDR3 is TGCAGCGTTGCTGAGACCCAGTACTTC. As protein: CSVAETQYF.

The V gene is TRBV5-1, the J gene TRBJ1-6, with D hard to call. The ends were cut back, 2 bases at V and 8 bases at J, with 14 bases in the middle. The germline gives CDR1 SGHRS, CDR2 YFSETQ. CDR3 length: 15 residues. The CDR3 region is CASSFSGLRDSPLHF. Here the CDR3 DNA reads TGCGCCAGCAGCTTTTCGGGCCTGAGGGATTCACCCCTCCACTTT.

V and J are TRBV5-1 and TRBJ1-6; TRBD1 aligns across 10 bases. Germline V gives CDR1 SGHRS, CDR2 YFSETQ. Germline trimming cut 4 bases from V and 13 bases from J; bases unmatched to any gene: 11. The CDR3 consists of 15 residues. Here the CDR3 DNA reads TGCGCCAGCAGCGGGACCGGGACAGGGGACCCCCCCCTCCACTTT. Residues: CASSGTGTGDPPLHF.

The rearrangement links TRBV12-5 to TRBJ2-3; D is undetermined. V was cut by 5 bases and J by 6 bases, with 6 bases left in between. The germline V gene has CDR1 LGHNT and CDR2 FRNRAP. The CDR3 is 11 residues long. CDR3 sequence (DNA): TGTGCTAGTGGTCTCCGGGATACGCAGTATTTT. The encoded protein is CASGLRDTQYF.

This chain uses TRBV29-1 with TRBJ1-3; no clear D gene. CDR1 is SQVTM, CDR2 ANQGSEA, per germline. Deletions cut 5 bases from V and 0 bases from J, with 8 bases between. This CDR3 region has 13 residues. The CDR3 nucleotides are TGCAGCGTTACAGCGGACTCTGGAAACACCATATATTTT. It encodes CSVTADSGNTIYF.

This clonotype was picked up one time. The CDR3 region has the DNA TGTGCCAGCAGCTTAGACGGGGGTCGGGGAGATACGCAGTATTTT. Protein sequence: CASSLDGGRGDTQYF. The chain couples TRBV11-2 to TRBJ2-3, with D possibly TRBD2 on 6 matching bases. The CDR3 extends over 15 amino acids. Germline V gene sequence: CDR1 SGHAT, CDR2 FQNNGV. Between the trimmed V and J ends, which lost 0 bases and 5 bases, there was a span of 12 bases.

V usage is TRBV12-3 or TRBV12-4 and J usage is TRBJ1-2; TRBD1 is a possible D gene (6 bases). Deletions cut 6 bases from V and 4 bases from J, with 21 bases between. The CDR3 loop spans 16 amino acids. In nucleotides, the CDR3 is TGTGCCAGCAGGCAGACAGGAGAGAGAGGGCTCTATGGCTACACCTTC. Translated, it gives CASRQTGERGLYGYTF.

V gene TRBV11-2 combines with J gene TRBJ2-3; no clear D gene. The CDR3 runs to 15 residues. V shed 5 bases and J shed 2 bases, with 14 bases lying between them. The germline V gene encodes CDR1 SGHAT and CDR2 FQNNGV. The CDR3 loop reads CASSGLERATDTQYF. The CDR3 DNA follows: TGTGCCAGCAGCGGCCTAGAGCGTGCCACAGATACGCAGTATTTT.

The chain links TRBV4-2 to TRBJ1-5; 8 bases are shared with TRBD1. V shed 3 bases and J 7 bases; nucleotides not matched to a gene: 2. CDR1 is LGHNA, CDR2 YNFKEQ, per germline. CDR3 length: 13 amino acids. The DNA for the CDR3 is TGTGCCAGCAGCCAGGACAGGGCCCAGCCCCAGCATTTT. This encodes CASSQDRAQPQHF.

This sequence joins TRBV3-1 and TRBJ2-5, with TRBD2 matching 7 bases. The junction had 4 bases not matched to a gene; V was cut back by 3 bases and J by 6 bases. CDR1 is LGHDT and CDR2 is YNNKEL in the germline V gene (reference sequence). This CDR3 spans 13 amino acids. In nucleotides, the CDR3 is TGTGCCAGCAGCCATAGACTAGCTAAGACCCAGTACTTC. Translating gives CASSHRLAKTQYF.

The CDR3: CSVGPGYTF. CDR3 nucleotides: TGCAGCGTTGGTCCGGGCTACACCTTC. The V gene is TRBV29-1, the J gene TRBJ1-2, with unresolved D. The V gene lost 4 bases and the J gene lost 8 bases, with 5 bases spanning the gap. CDR3 size: 9 residues. Per germline, CDR1 SQVTM and CDR2 ANQGSEA.

V and J are TRBV7-9 and TRBJ1-2; D uncertain. The CDR3 runs 13 residues. V lost 3 bases to trimming and J lost 0 bases, with 5 bases between them. Germline loops: CDR1 SEHNR, CDR2 FQNEAQ (reference sequence). This chain's CDR3 is CASSLTTNYGYTF. The CDR3 DNA follows: TGTGCCAGCAGCTTGACAACTAACTATGGCTACACCTTC. Full variable domain (outside the CDR3, taken from reference TRBV7-9 and TRBJ1-2): DTGVSQNPRHKITKRGQNVTFRCDPISEHNRLYWYRQTLGQGPEFLTYFQNEAQLEKSRLLSDRFSAERPKGSFSTLEIQRTEQGDSAMYLCASSLTTNYGYTFGSGTRLTVV.